The 10 T cell receptor beta chains listed next were all sequenced from one sample in a study of Graves' ophthalmopathy and Graves' hyperthyroidism. RNA transcripts were the template, and TCR beta CDR3 regions were amplified from them. The library came from an HTBI-primed first-round RT-PCR and a second-round multiplex PCR. TCRdb recomputed calls from the multiplex PCR reads with MiXCR, one row per CDR3 protein. The sample lists some 350,000 distinct CDR3 sequences, roughly 15% seen once, with 2% to 2.5% in the top ten. Sequencing was done on a sample of peripheral blood. The receptors derive from an adult woman with stable Graves' hyperthyroidism.

This clonotype has a handful of counts. The rearrangement joins TRBV3-1 to TRBJ2-2, with 7 bases aligning to TRBD1. The trim removed 3 bases at V and 9 bases at J, leaving 1 base unmatched. Germline V lookup: CDR1 LGHDT, CDR2 YNNKEL (reference sequence). The CDR3 is made up of 12 amino acids. CDR3 in amino acids: CASSQDRRELFF. In DNA, the CDR3 is TGTGCCAGCAGCCAGGACAGGCGGGAGCTGTTTTTT.

This clonotype was counted at least ten times. The rearrangement joins TRBV12-3 or TRBV12-4 to TRBJ2-7; 7 bases agree with TRBD1. Losses at the gene ends were 5 bases for V and 2 bases for J; bases not matched to a gene: 6. This CDR3 has 14 residues. The CDR3, as DNA: TGTGCCAGCAGTCCCGGGACAGCTACCTACGAGCAGTACTTC. Translated, it gives CASSPGTATYEQYF.

This clonotype came up many times. The chain employs TRBV6-5 and TRBJ1-1; 7 positions match TRBD1. This CDR3 comprises 15 residues. J gave up 4 bases and V 0 bases, and 5 bases lay outside the gene matches. Looked up from germline, CDR1 is MNHEY and CDR2 is SVGAGI. CDR3 sequence: CASSYSGRGSTEAFF. The CDR3 DNA reads TGTGCCAGCAGTTACTCGGGCAGGGGGTCCACTGAAGCTTTCTTT.

This clonotype has ten or more counts. The chain couples TRBV29-1 to TRBJ2-7; TRBD1 matches at 10 bases. This CDR3 has 14 residues. The V gene's germline CDR1 is SQVTM and CDR2 ANQGSEA. Trimming cost V 3 bases and J 3 bases; bases outside gene matches: 5. The chain's CDR3 is CSVDPGQGDYEQYF. DNA of the CDR3: TGCAGCGTTGATCCAGGACAGGGGGACTACGAGCAGTACTTC.

Ten or more counts support this clonotype. V and J are TRBV9 and TRBJ2-5; D is possibly TRBD2 (6 bases). This CDR3 is built from 13 residues. The germline V gene encodes CDR1 SGDLS and CDR2 YYNGEE. Trimming shortened V by 0 bases and J by 9 bases, and 12 bases separated the two germline ends. CDR3: CASSVDGGTAQYF. CDR3 in DNA: TGTGCCAGCAGCGTAGATGGGGGGACGGCCCAGTACTTC.

This clonotype was seen many times. Compared with germline, one end of the junction differs, possibly owing to a read error. The chain recombines TRBV5-1 with TRBJ2-4, with a possible D match to TRBD1 (5 bases). Germline CDR1 and CDR2: SGHRS and YFSETQ. The CDR3 has 13 amino acids. The CDR3 loop is CASRVEGADIKYF. DNA for the CDR3: TGCGCCAGCAGGGTCGAAGGGGCGGACATTAAGTACTTC.

This clonotype was observed many times. The rearrangement links TRBV12-3 or TRBV12-4 to TRBJ1-3; D remains ambiguous. Trimming took off 5 bases at V and 3 bases at J, with 11 bases between the two ends. There are 14 residues in the CDR3. DNA for the CDR3: TGTGCCAGCAGTAGCAGGTGGGGTGGAAACACCATATATTTT. As protein: CASSSRWGGNTIYF.

This clonotype was counted once. The chain carries TRBV28 and TRBJ2-3, with 11 bases lining up with TRBD1. The CDR3 extends over 18 amino acids. J lost 4 bases, V lost 7 bases, and 16 bases had no gene match. Germline CDR1 and CDR2: MDHEN and SYDVKM. Here the CDR3 reads CASKTPGQGVRGPDTQYF. The CDR3 bases are TGTGCCAGCAAGACACCGGGACAGGGGGTTAGGGGGCCAGATACGCAGTATTTT.

This chain connects TRBV29-1 to TRBJ1-5, with D possibly matching TRBD1 (5 bases). The CDR3 length is 13 residues. CDR1 and CDR2 from the germline V gene are SQVTM and ANQGSEA. The ends were cut back, 4 bases at V and 5 bases at J, with 12 bases in the middle. This CDR3 reads CSVAAQGDQPQHF. CDR3 DNA: TGCAGCGTTGCGGCTCAGGGCGATCAGCCCCAGCATTTT.

Comment on this clonotype: Since a much larger clone is just one base distant, this may be a read error. The chain is built from TRBV10-3 and TRBJ1-2; no reliable D call. Germline V gene data show CDR1 as ENHRY and CDR2 as SYGVKD. The CDR3 covers 15 residues. CDR3 amino acids: CAISESPPFSYGYAF. CDR3 DNA sequence: TGTGCCATCAGTGAGTCTCCCCCATTTTCCTATGGCTACGCCTTC.